These 7 T cell receptor beta chains originate from one sample sequenced in a study of OX40 agonist ivuxolimab in advanced cancers. The assay was immunoSEQ multiplex PCR, and TCRdb's table has in-frame clones only and misses some. The top ten hold roughly 3% of the sample, which has tens of thousands of clones, 85% seen once. The specimen comprised CD4+ or CD8+ T cells sorted from blood, sampled in a trial of the OX40 agonist ivuxolimab. The receptor set was obtained from an adult with an advanced solid tumor such as melanoma, head and neck, liver or kidney cancer.

This sequence joins TRBV5-1 and TRBJ2-2; D ambiguous. The CDR3 sequence is 14 residues long. Per the germline V gene, CDR1 is SGHRS and CDR2 is YFSETQ. Deletions cut 0 bases from V and 6 bases from J, with 9 bases between. The CDR3 sequence: CASSLGRVPGELFF. The DNA of the CDR3 is TGCGCCAGCAGCTTGGGCCGGGTTCCCGGGGAGCTGTTTTTT.

J is TRBJ2-3 and V is TRBV7-2; the D gene is possibly TRBD1 (6 bases). Germline V gives CDR1 SGHTA, CDR2 FQGNSA. V shed 8 bases and J shed 2 bases, with 11 bases lying between them. The CDR3 is 13 residues long. CDR3 amino acids: CASRGQHTDTQYF. CDR3 nucleotides: TGTGCCAGCCGCGGACAGCACACAGATACGCAGTATTTT.

The rearrangement joins TRBV6-6 to TRBJ1-5; 11 bases align to TRBD1. V shed 6 bases, J shed 4 bases, and the junction held 2 bases outside the gene matches. From germline, CDR1 is MNHNY and CDR2 SVGAGI (reference sequence). The CDR3 sequence is 14 residues long. CDR3 in DNA: TGTGCCAGCAGAGGACAGGGGGCGAATCAGCCCCAGCATTTT. This translates into CASRGQGANQPQHF.

The J gene is TRBJ1-1, the V gene TRBV27; 8 positions agree with TRBD1. CDR3 length equals 18 residues. The ends lost 7 bases at V and 1 base at J; junction bases unmatched: 17. The germline V gene has CDR1 MNHEY and CDR2 SMNVEV (reference sequence). The CDR3 DNA is TGTGCCAGCAATCTTCTATCCCCTCGGACAGGGAAGAACACTGAAGCTTTCTTT. It codes for CASNLLSPRTGKNTEAFF.

The chain employs TRBV5-4 and TRBJ2-1; no reliable D call. CDR3 length equals 13 residues. V shed 4 bases and J shed 5 bases, with 10 bases lying between them. The germline gives CDR1 SGHNT, CDR2 YYREEE (reference sequence). This CDR3 reads CASSNVAHNEQFF. Written as DNA, the CDR3 is TGTGCCAGCAGCAACGTGGCCCACAATGAGCAGTTCTTC.

This chain uses TRBV5-1 with TRBJ1-2, with D hard to call. V lost 6 bases and J 2 bases, leaving 8 bases between the germline ends. The CDR3 consists of 12 residues. Germline loops: CDR1 SGHRS, CDR2 YFSETQ. CDR3 amino acids: CASTSQNYGYTF. The CDR3, as DNA: TGCGCCAGCACATCCCAGAACTATGGCTACACCTTC.

The rearrangement links TRBV6-5 to TRBJ1-2; D gene ambiguous. CDR1 is MNHEY and CDR2 is SVGAGI in the germline V gene. The CDR3 sequence is 16 residues long. The V gene lost 0 bases and the J gene lost 4 bases, with 15 bases spanning the gap. The CDR3 DNA reads TGTGCCAGCAGTTACTCGCACCCTAGAAGTTCCTATGGCTACACCTTC. It yields the protein CASSYSHPRSSYGYTF.